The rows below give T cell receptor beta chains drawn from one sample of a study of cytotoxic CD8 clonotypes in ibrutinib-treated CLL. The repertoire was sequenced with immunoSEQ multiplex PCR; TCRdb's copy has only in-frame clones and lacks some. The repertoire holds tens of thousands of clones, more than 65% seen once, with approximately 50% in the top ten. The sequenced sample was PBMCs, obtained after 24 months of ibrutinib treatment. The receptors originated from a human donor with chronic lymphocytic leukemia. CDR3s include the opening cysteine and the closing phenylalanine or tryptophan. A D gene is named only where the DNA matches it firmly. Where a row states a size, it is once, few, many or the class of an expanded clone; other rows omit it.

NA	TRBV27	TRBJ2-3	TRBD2	CASNLGGAAADTQYF	TGTGCCAGCAACCTCGGGGGGGCCGCGGCAGATACGCAGTATTTT
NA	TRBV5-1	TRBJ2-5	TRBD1	CASSLKGAQETQYF	TGCGCCAGCAGCCTCAAGGGGGCCCAAGAGACCCAGTACTTC
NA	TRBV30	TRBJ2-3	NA	CAWSVRGDTQYF	TGTGCCTGGAGTGTCCGGGGTGATACGCAGTATTTT
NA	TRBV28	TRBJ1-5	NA	CASSLLGGIGQPQHF	TGTGCCAGCAGTTTGTTGGGCGGAATAGGTCAGCCCCAGCATTTT
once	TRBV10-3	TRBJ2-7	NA	CAISERGARGEQYF	TGTGCCATCAGTGAGCGGGGGGCGCGTGGTGAGCAGTACTTC
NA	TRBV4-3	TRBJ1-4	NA	CASSPSGRNGEKLFF	TGCGCCAGCAGCCCTTCCGGGAGGAACGGTGAAAAACTGTTTTTT
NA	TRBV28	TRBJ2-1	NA	CASRLGAGNEQFF	TGTGCCAGCAGACTGGGGGCAGGGAATGAGCAGTTCTTC
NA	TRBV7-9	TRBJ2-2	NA	CASSARDPANTGELFF	TGTGCCAGCAGCGCCAGGGACCCGGCGAACACCGGGGAGCTGTTTTTT
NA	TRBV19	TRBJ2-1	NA	CASSLAGAVNEQFF	TGTGCCAGTAGTTTGGCGGGGGCCGTAAATGAGCAGTTCTTC
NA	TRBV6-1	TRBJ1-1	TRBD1	CASIGTGANTEAFF	TGTGCCAGCATCGGGACAGGAGCGAACACTGAAGCTTTCTTT
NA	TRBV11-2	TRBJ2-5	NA	CASSSNSRETQYF	TGTGCCAGCAGCTCCAACTCCCGCGAAACCCAGTACTTC
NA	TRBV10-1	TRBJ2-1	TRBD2	CASSGVSPGTSEGEQFF	TGCGCCAGCAGTGGAGTTTCACCCGGGACTAGCGAGGGTGAGCAGTTCTTC
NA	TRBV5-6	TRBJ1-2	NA	CASSLGFGYTF	TGTGCCAGCAGCCTAGGGTTTGGCTACACCTTC
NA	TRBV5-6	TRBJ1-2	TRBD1	CASSMDRGPYGYTF	TGTGCCAGCAGCATGGACAGGGGGCCGTATGGCTACACCTTC
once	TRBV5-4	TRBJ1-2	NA	CASSLLQGAHNYGYTF	TGTGCCAGCAGCTTGCTACAGGGCGCCCATAACTATGGCTACACCTTC
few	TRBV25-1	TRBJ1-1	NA	CASHSGTWNTEAFF	TGTGCCAGCCACTCCGGGACATGGAACACTGAAGCTTTCTTT